These 9 T cell receptor beta chains came from one sample sequenced in a study of T-cell memory formation after mild COVID-19. TCRdb re-analysed the 5' RACE reads in MiXCR, keeping a single row per CDR3 protein. Found here are around 300,000 distinct CDR3 sequences, 14% of them singletons; the top ten hold roughly a fifth. The sample consisted of PBMCs or a T cell subset sorted from them (not recorded which). The receptor source for this set is a young man who had mild COVID-19 (a few samples of this study predate the infection). Cell type and time point are not known.

This clonotype showed up many times. The chain links TRBV4-3 to TRBJ2-7; TRBD1 is a possible D gene (5 bases). The V gene's germline CDR1 is LGHNA and CDR2 YSLEER. CDR3 length equals 13 residues. Trimming took off 1 base at V and 4 bases at J, with 8 bases between the two ends. CDR3: CASSQVREYEQYF. The CDR3 DNA sequence: TGCGCCAGCAGCCAAGTCAGGGAATACGAGCAGTACTTC.

The chain links TRBV9 to TRBJ2-1; TRBD2 agrees at 7 bases. The length of the CDR3 is 14 residues. With V trimmed by 0 bases and J by 10 bases, 7 bases remained unmatched. From germline, CDR1 is SGDLS and CDR2 YYNGEE. The CDR3, as DNA: TGTGCCAGCAGCGTAGGGTCCGGGACTAAGGAGCAGTTCTTC. Protein product: CASSVGSGTKEQFF.

This chain joins TRBV7-2 and TRBJ2-1, with TRBD2 as a possible D gene (6 bases). The length of the CDR3 is 17 residues. Germline lookup yields CDR1 SGHTA and CDR2 FQGNSA. V shed 4 bases and J shed 0 bases, with 16 bases lying between them. The CDR3 sequence: CASSSGPSASSYNEQFF. CDR3 nucleotide sequence: TGTGCCAGCAGCTCAGGGCCTAGCGCCAGCTCCTACAATGAGCAGTTCTTC.

This clonotype was detected a few times. The chain couples TRBV29-1 to TRBJ2-3; tentative D call: TRBD2 (5 bases). V was clipped by 4 bases and J by 4 bases, with 21 bases between them. The CDR3 extends over 16 amino acids. Germline V lookup: CDR1 SQVTM, CDR2 ANQGSEA. The CDR3 loop is CSVVAQTKKGPDTQYF. The CDR3 DNA reads as TGCAGCGTTGTGGCGCAGACTAAAAAAGGCCCAGATACGCAGTATTTT.

This chain links TRBV14 with TRBJ1-6; no firm D call. The CDR3 contains 15 residues. Per the germline V gene, CDR1 is SGHDN and CDR2 is FVKESK. The V end was cut by 1 base, the J end by 7 bases, with 11 bases between. CDR3 protein: CASSQGFFANSPLHF. As DNA, the CDR3 is TGTGCCAGCAGCCAAGGGTTTTTTGCAAATTCACCCCTCCACTTT.

The chain has TRBV10-3 and TRBJ2-6; D may match TRBD1 or TRBD2 (5 bases each). The CDR3 length is 15 residues. The ends were cut back, 8 bases at V and 0 bases at J, with 11 bases in the middle. Germline V gene lookup returns CDR1 ENHRY and CDR2 SYGVKD. For the CDR3, the DNA is TGTGCCATCGGGACGGCAAGCTCTGGGGCCAACGTCCTGACTTTC. It is translated as CAIGTASSGANVLTF.

This clonotype has only a few counts. This chain connects TRBV7-2 to TRBJ2-5; TRBD2 matches 8 bases. J gave up 6 bases and V 7 bases, and 10 bases lay outside the gene matches. Germline V gives CDR1 SGHTA, CDR2 FQGNSA. CDR3 length equals 14 residues. CDR3: CASNNGGARKTQYF. The CDR3 nucleotides read TGTGCCAGCAACAACGGGGGGGCCCGCAAGACCCAGTACTTC.

The genes are TRBV6-5 and TRBJ1-2; TRBD1 might be the D (6 bases). The V end was cut by 6 bases, the J end by 4 bases, with 15 bases between. The CDR3 loop spans 14 amino acids. The germline CDR1 and CDR2 sequences are MNHEY and SVGAGI. CDR3 DNA: TGTGCCAGCAGGGAACAGGGTCAGGGCTATGGCTACACCTTC. Translating gives CASREQGQGYGYTF.

The chain is built from TRBV11-2 and TRBJ2-1; possibly TRBD2 for D (6 bases). V was cut by 10 bases and J by 7 bases, with 8 bases left in between. The CDR3 spans 10 residues. From germline, CDR1 is SGHAT and CDR2 FQNNGV. The chain's CDR3 is CAIGGNEQFF. DNA for the CDR3: TGTGCCATCGGGGGTAATGAGCAGTTCTTC.